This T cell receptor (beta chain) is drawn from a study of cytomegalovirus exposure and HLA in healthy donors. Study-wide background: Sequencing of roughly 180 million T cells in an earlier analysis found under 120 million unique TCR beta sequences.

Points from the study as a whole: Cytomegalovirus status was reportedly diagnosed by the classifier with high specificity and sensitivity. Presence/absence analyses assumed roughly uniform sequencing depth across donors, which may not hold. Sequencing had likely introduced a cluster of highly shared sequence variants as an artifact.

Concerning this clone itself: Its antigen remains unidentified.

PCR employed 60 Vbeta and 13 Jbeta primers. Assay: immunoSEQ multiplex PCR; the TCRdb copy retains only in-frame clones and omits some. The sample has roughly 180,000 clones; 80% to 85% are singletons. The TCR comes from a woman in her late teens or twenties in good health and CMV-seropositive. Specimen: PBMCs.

CDR3 loop: CASSLDSLSYEQYF. The CDR3 bases are TGCGCCAGCAGCTTGGACAGCCTCTCCTACGAGCAGTACTTC. The gene calls are TRBV5-1 and TRBJ2-7, with unresolved D. With 0 bases removed from V and 0 bases from J, the gap between germline ends came to 7 bases. Germline loops: CDR1 SGHRS, CDR2 YFSETQ. This CDR3 is built from 14 residues.